The rows below give T cell receptor beta chains drawn from one sample of a study of identical twins. MiXCR, applied by TCRdb to the 5' RACE reads, yields one record per CDR3 protein. The sample has 1.5 million to 2 million distinct CDR3 sequences; around 29% are singletons. What was sequenced was cord blood. Receptors originate from a newborn girl in good health. The CDR3 runs from the conserved cysteine through the conserved F or W. D genes are given only for firm matches. Size is stated for part of the rows, as once, few or many counts, or as a class when the clone is expanded.

j_call v_call clone_size d_call cdr3_aa cdr3_nt
TRBJ2-3 TRBV7-9 few TRBD2 CASSPRTSATKDTQYF TGTGCCAGCAGCCCTCGAACTAGCGCGACGAAAGATACGCAGTATTTT
TRBJ1-6 TRBV7-9 few NA CASSLATGWDNSPLHF TGTGCCAGCAGCTTAGCGACAGGATGGGATAATTCACCCCTCCACTTT
TRBJ2-3 TRBV6-5 few NA CASSWRGLTDTQYF TGTGCCAGCAGTTGGAGGGGCCTCACAGATACGCAGTATTTT
TRBJ2-7 TRBV12-3/TRBV12-4 once NA CASGLRVPYEQYF TGTGCCAGCGGTTTAAGGGTCCCCTACGAGCAGTACTTC
TRBJ2-4 TRBV29-1 NA TRBD2 CSVEAGGITTWEQYF TGCAGCGTTGAGGCGGGGGGGATCACTACGTGGGAGCAGTACTTC
TRBJ2-2 TRBV20-1 few NA CSASNRHTGELFF TGCAGTGCTAGTAACCGTCACACCGGGGAGCTGTTTTTT
TRBJ2-3 TRBV20-1 NA TRBD1 CSARAGQGVTDTQYF TGCAGTGCTAGAGCTGGACAGGGGGTCACAGATACGCAGTATTTT
TRBJ1-1 TRBV20-1 few TRBD1 CSARRGPSLSLNTEAFF TGCAGTGCTAGAAGGGGGCCAAGCTTATCTTTGAACACTGAAGCTTTCTTT
TRBJ1-2 TRBV7-2 NA NA CASRTRQTLYGYTF TGTGCCAGCAGAACGAGACAGACCCTCTATGGCTACACCTTC
TRBJ1-1 TRBV20-1 NA NA CSARDWLGTEAFF TGCAGTGCTAGAGATTGGTTGGGCACTGAAGCTTTCTTT
TRBJ2-1 TRBV19 few TRBD2 CASSWGRGLAGVAPYNEQFF TGTGCCAGTAGTTGGGGCCGGGGACTAGCGGGAGTGGCCCCCTACAATGAGCAGTTCTTC
TRBJ2-2 TRBV5-1 NA NA CASSFRDSGNTGELFF TGCGCCAGCAGCTTTCGGGATTCCGGGAACACCGGGGAGCTGTTTTTT
TRBJ2-1 TRBV4-2 NA NA CASSQVRGFAVEQFF TGTGCCAGCAGCCAAGTAAGGGGGTTCGCGGTCGAGCAGTTCTTC
TRBJ2-4 TRBV6-1 few TRBD2 CASSEAGGLAGVQYF TGTGCCAGCAGTGAAGCTGGGGGACTAGCGGGAGTTCAGTACTTC
TRBJ2-7 TRBV7-2 NA NA CASSFPSEAYEQYF TGTGCCAGCAGCTTCCCTAGCGAGGCCTACGAGCAGTACTTC
TRBJ2-5 TRBV7-6 many NA CASSSLVQETQYF TGTGCCAGCAGCTCACTAGTGCAAGAGACCCAGTACTTC
TRBJ2-1 TRBV4-1 once TRBD2 CASSQVPAGANNEQFF TGCGCCAGCAGCCAAGTGCCAGCGGGGGCCAACAATGAGCAGTTCTTC
TRBJ1-2 TRBV27 NA TRBD1 CASSSSGQGSGYGYTF TGTGCCAGCAGTTCCTCGGGACAGGGATCGGGCTATGGCTACACCTTC
TRBJ2-7 TRBV10-3 NA NA CAISGQGSYNEQYF TGTGCCATCAGTGGCCAGGGCTCCTACAATGAGCAGTACTTC
TRBJ1-5 TRBV21-1 few NA CASRLLGFNQPQHF TGTGCCAGCCGACTCCTGGGTTTCAATCAGCCCCAGCATTTT
TRBJ2-5 TRBV12-3/TRBV12-4 few TRBD2 CASSSGLGGGRETQYF TGTGCCAGCAGTTCGGGACTAGGTGGTGGTCGGGAGACCCAGTACTTC
TRBJ2-7 TRBV20-1 NA NA CSASSRPLGDSEQYF TGCAGTGCTTCTTCGAGGCCCCTCGGGGATAGCGAGCAGTACTTC
TRBJ2-4 TRBV25-1 NA TRBD1 CASSDDRVYIQYF TGTGCCAGCAGTGACGACAGGGTGTACATTCAGTACTTC
TRBJ2-3 TRBV29-1 NA TRBD1 CSVVSVRGRTDTQYF TGCAGCGTTGTTAGTGTGAGGGGGCGCACAGATACGCAGTATTTT
TRBJ2-7 TRBV28 few TRBD2 CASSLTSGSRTYNEQYF TGTGCCAGCAGTTTAACTAGCGGGAGTAGAACCTACAATGAGCAGTACTTC
TRBJ2-7 TRBV5-1 few NA CASSPTGLNYEQYF TGCGCCAGCAGCCCTACAGGGTTAAACTACGAGCAGTACTTC
TRBJ1-5 TRBV2 NA NA CASSEAPGYSNQPQHF TGTGCCAGCAGTGAAGCGCCAGGGTATAGCAATCAGCCCCAGCATTTT
TRBJ1-3 TRBV12-3/TRBV12-4 NA NA CASSFGQGGSGNTIYF TGTGCCAGCAGTTTCGGGCAGGGAGGATCTGGAAACACCATATATTTT
TRBJ1-1 TRBV27 NA NA CASLRRVNTEAFF TGTGCCAGCCTTAGGAGGGTTAACACTGAAGCTTTCTTT
TRBJ2-6 TRBV5-1 few NA CASSSTGNSGANVLTF TGCGCCAGCAGTAGCACAGGGAACTCTGGGGCCAACGTCCTGACTTTC
TRBJ2-3 TRBV2 NA TRBD2 CASQTSGRASHTDTQYF TGTGCCAGCCAGACTAGCGGGAGGGCCTCACACACAGATACGCAGTATTTT
TRBJ2-5 TRBV27 few NA CASSLYSRGQETQYF TGTGCCAGCAGTTTATACTCCAGGGGCCAAGAGACCCAGTACTTC
TRBJ2-7 TRBV4-1 NA TRBD2 CASSQREGGSPYEQYF TGCGCCAGCAGCCAAAGGGAAGGCGGGAGCCCCTACGAGCAGTACTTC
TRBJ2-4 TRBV5-1 many TRBD1 CASSRWGDRDLAKNIQYF TGCGCCAGCAGCCGTTGGGGTGACAGGGACCTAGCCAAAAACATTCAGTACTTC
TRBJ1-2 TRBV7-2 NA NA CASSSRGVGGYTF TGTGCCAGCAGCTCCAGAGGGGTCGGGGGCTACACCTTC
TRBJ1-2 TRBV20-1 many TRBD1 CSASTGAYGYTF TGCAGTGCTAGTACAGGGGCCTATGGCTACACCTTC
TRBJ2-7 TRBV20-1 NA TRBD2 CSARLAGLLYEQYF TGCAGTGCTAGACTAGCGGGCTTACTCTACGAGCAGTACTTC